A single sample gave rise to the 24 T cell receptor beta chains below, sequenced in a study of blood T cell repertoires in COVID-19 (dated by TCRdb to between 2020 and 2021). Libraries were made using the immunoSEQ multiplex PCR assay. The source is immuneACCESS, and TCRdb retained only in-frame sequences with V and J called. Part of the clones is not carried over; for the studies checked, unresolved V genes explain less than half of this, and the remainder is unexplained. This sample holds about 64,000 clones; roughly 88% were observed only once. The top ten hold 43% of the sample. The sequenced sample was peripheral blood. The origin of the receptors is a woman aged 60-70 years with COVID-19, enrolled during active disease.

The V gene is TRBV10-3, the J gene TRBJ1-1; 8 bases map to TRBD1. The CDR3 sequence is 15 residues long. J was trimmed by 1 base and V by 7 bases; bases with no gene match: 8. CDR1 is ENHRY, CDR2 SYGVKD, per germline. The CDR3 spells CAITPGTGPNTEAFF. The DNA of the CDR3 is TGTGCCATCACCCCTGGGACAGGTCCGAACACTGAAGCTTTCTTT.

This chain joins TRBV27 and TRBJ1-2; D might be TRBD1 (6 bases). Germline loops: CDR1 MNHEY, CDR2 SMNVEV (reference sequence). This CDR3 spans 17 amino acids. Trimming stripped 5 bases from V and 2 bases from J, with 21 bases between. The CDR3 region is CASSPTWPGTRNYGYTF. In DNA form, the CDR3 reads TGTGCCAGCAGTCCGACCTGGCCCGGGACACGGAACTATGGCTACACCTTC.

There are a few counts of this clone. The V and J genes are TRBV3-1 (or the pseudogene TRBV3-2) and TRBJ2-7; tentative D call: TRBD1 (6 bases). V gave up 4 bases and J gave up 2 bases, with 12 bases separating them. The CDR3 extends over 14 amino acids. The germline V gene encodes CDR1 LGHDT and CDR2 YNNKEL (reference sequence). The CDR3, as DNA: TGTGCCAGCAGCCCCGCAGGGGTCACCTACGAGCAGTACTTC. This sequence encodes CASSPAGVTYEQYF.

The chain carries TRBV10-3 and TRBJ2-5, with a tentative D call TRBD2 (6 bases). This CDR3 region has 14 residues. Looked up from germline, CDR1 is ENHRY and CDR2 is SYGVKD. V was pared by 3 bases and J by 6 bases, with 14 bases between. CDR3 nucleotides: TGTGCCATCAGTGACCCGACCGGGAGACAGACCCAGTACTTC. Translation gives CAISDPTGRQTQYF.

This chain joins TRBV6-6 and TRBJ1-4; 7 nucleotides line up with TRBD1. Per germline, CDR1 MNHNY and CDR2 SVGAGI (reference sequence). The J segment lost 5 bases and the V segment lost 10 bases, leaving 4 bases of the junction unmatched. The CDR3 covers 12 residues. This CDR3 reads CATQTGNEKLFF. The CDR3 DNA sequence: TGTGCCACCCAGACAGGGAATGAAAAACTGTTTTTT.

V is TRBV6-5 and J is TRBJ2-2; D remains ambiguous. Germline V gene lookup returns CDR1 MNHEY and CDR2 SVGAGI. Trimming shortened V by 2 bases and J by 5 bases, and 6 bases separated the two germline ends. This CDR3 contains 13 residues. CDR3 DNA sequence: TGTGCCAGCAGTTACCCCGAGACCGGGGAGCTGTTTTTT. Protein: CASSYPETGELFF.

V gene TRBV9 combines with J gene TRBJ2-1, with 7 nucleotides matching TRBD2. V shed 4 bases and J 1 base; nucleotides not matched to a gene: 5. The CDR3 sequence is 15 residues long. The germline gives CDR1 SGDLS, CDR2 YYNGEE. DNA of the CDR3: TGTGCCAGCAGCCTTCGGGGGGAGTCCTACAATGAGCAGTTCTTC. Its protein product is CASSLRGESYNEQFF. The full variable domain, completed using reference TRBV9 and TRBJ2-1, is DSGVTQTPKHLITATGQRVTLRCSPRSGDLSVYWYQQSLDQGLQFLIQYYNGEERAKGNILERFSAQQFPDLHSELNLSSLELGDSALYFCASSLRGESYNEQFFGPGTRLTVL.

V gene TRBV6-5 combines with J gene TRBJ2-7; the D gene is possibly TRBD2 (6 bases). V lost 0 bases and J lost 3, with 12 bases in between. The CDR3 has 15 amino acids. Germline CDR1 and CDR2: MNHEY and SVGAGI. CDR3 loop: CASSYSTGSGYEQYF. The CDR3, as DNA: TGTGCCAGCAGTTACTCGACCGGGAGTGGCTACGAGCAGTACTTC.

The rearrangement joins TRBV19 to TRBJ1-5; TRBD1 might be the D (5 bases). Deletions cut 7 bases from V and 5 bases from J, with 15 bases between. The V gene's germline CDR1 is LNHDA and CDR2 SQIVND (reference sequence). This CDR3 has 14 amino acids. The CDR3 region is CASNWGRLHQPQHF. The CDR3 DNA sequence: TGTGCCAGTAACTGGGGGAGGCTCCATCAGCCCCAGCATTTT. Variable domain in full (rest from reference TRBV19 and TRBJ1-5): DGGITQSPKYLFRKEGQNVTLSCEQNLNHDAMYWYRQDPGQGLRLIYYSQIVNDFQKGDIAEGYSVSREKKESFPLTVTSAQKNPTAFYLCASNWGRLHQPQHFGDGTRLSIL.

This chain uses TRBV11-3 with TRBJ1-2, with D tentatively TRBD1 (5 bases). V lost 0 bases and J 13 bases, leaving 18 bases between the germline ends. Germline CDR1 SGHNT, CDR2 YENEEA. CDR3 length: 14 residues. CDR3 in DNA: TGTGCCAGCAGCTTAGAAGACATCGGGGGAAAATTCACCTTC. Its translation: CASSLEDIGGKFTF.

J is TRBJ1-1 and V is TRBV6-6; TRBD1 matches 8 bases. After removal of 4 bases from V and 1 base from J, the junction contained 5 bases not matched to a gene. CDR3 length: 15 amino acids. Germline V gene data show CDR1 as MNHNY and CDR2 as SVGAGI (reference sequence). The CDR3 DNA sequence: TGTGCCAGCAGTTTTCGACAGGGGCCGAACACTGAAGCTTTCTTT. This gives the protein CASSFRQGPNTEAFF.

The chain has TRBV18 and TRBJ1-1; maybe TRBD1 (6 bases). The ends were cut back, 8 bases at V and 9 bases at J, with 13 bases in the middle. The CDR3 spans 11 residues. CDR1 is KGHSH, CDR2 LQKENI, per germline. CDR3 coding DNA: TGTGCCAGCCAACTGGGGGGGCAAGCTTTCTTT. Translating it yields CASQLGGQAFF.

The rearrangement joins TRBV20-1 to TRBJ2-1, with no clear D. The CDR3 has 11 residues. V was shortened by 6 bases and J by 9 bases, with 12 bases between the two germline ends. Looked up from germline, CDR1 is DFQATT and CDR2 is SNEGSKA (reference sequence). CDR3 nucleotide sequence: TGCAGTGCCGCTATTCCCGGTGAGCAGTTCTTC. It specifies CSAAIPGEQFF.

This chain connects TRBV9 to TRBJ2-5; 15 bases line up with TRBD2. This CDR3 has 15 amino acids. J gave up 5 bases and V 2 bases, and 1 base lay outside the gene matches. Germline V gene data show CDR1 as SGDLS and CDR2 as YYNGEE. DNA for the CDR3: TGTGCCAGCAGCGTGGGGACTAGCGGGGGGGAGACCCAGTACTTC. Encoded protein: CASSVGTSGGETQYF. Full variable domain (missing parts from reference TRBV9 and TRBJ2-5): DSGVTQTPKHLITATGQRVTLRCSPRSGDLSVYWYQQSLDQGLQFLIQYYNGEERAKGNILERFSAQQFPDLHSELNLSSLELGDSALYFCASSVGTSGGETQYFGPGTRLLVL.

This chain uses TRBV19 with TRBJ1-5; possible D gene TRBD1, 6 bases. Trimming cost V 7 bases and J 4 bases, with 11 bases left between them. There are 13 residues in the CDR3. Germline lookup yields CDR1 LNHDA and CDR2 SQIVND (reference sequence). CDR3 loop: CASTHRGNQPQHF. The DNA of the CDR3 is TGTGCCAGTACCCATAGGGGGAATCAGCCCCAGCATTTT.

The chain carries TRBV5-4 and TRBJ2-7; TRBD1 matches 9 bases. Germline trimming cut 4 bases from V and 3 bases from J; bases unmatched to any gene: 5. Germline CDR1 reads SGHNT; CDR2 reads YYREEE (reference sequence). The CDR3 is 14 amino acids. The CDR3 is CASSGTGKFYEQYF. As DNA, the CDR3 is TGTGCCAGCAGCGGGACAGGGAAATTCTACGAGCAGTACTTC.

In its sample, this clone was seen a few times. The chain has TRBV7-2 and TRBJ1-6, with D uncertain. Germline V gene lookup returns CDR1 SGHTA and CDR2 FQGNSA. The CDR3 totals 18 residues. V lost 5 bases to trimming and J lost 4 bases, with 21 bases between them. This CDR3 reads CASSPQPWTDPYNSPLHF. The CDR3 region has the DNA TGTGCCAGCAGCCCACAGCCCTGGACTGACCCTTATAATTCACCCCTCCACTTT.

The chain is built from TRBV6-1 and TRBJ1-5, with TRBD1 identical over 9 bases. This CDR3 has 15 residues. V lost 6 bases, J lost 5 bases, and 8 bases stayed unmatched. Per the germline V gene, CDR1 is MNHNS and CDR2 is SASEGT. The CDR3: CASSRRQGGYQPQHF. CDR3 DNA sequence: TGTGCCAGCAGCCGCCGACAGGGGGGGTATCAGCCCCAGCATTTT.

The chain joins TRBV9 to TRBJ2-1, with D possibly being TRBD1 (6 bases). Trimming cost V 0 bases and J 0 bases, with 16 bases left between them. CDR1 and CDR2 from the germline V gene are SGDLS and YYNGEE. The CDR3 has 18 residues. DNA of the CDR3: TGTGCCAGCAGCGTAGGGGGGCTAACTGTGAGCTCCTACAATGAGCAGTTCTTC. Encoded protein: CASSVGGLTVSSYNEQFF.

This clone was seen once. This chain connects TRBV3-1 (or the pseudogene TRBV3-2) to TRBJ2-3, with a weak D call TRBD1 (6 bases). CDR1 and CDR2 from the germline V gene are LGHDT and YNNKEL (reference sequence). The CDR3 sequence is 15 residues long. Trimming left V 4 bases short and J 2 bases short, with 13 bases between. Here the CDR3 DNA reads TGTGCCAGCAGCCGCCCACAGGGTGACACAGATACGCAGTATTTT. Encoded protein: CASSRPQGDTDTQYF.

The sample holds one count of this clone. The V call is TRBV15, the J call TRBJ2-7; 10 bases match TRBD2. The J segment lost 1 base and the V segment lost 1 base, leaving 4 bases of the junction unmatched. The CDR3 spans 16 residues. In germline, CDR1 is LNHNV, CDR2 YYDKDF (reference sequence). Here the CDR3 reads CATSRGGTSVSYEQYF. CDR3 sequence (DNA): TGTGCCACCAGCAGAGGTGGGACTAGCGTATCCTACGAGCAGTACTTC.

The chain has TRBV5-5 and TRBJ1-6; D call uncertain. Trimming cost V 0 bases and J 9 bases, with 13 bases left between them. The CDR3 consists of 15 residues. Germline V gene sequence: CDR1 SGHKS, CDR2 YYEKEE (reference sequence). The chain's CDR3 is CASSLAAGLGSPLHF. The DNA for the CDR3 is TGTGCCAGCAGCTTGGCGGCAGGTCTCGGTTCACCCCTCCACTTT.

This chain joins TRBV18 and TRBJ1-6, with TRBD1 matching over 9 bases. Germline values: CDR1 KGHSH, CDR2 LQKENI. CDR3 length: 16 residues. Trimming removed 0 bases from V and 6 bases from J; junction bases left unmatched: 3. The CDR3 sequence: CASSPPLGQGNSPLHF. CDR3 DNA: TGTGCCAGCTCACCACCTCTGGGACAGGGTAATTCACCCCTCCACTTT.

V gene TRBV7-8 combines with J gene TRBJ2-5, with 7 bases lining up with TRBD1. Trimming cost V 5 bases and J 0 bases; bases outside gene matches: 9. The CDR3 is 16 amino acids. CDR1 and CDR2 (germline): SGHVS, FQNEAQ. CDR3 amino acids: CASSTGADPYQETQYF. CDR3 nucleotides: TGTGCCAGCAGCACAGGGGCCGACCCTTACCAAGAGACCCAGTACTTC.